One sample yielded the 29 T cell receptor beta chains listed below, sequenced in a study of shared clonotypes between healthy human individuals. CD45RO-negative, CCR7-positively selected cells formed the naive CD8 fraction, excluding terminally differentiated effector memory CD45RA+ cells. Sequencing used immunoSEQ multiplex PCR; TCRdb keeps in-frame clones, though not all of them. The sample has about 1,900,000 clones, less than 95% seen once; the top ten hold 0.9% to 1.5%. The sequenced sample consisted of naive CD8+ T cells sorted from blood. The origin of the receptors is a man aged 18 to 29 in good health.

The chain combines TRBV4-1 with TRBJ1-2; tentatively, D is TRBD1 (6 bases). Germline assignment: CDR1 MGHRA and CDR2 YSYEKL. V was pared by 0 bases and J by 8 bases, with 13 bases between. This CDR3 spans 14 amino acids. In DNA, the CDR3 is TGCGCCAGCAGCCAAGAAGGGGGTTTTATCGGCTACACCTTC. This gives the protein CASSQEGGFIGYTF.

The chain combines TRBV7-2 with TRBJ1-1; D is undetermined. CDR3 length equals 14 residues. From germline, CDR1 is SGHTA and CDR2 FQGNSA. With 2 bases removed from V and 7 bases from J, the gap between germline ends came to 14 bases. The CDR3 sequence: CASSLRTATLEAFF. The CDR3 nucleotides are TGTGCCAGCAGCTTAAGGACGGCCACCCTTGAAGCTTTCTTT.

V is TRBV27 and J is TRBJ2-3, with 8 bases aligning to TRBD2. CDR3 length equals 15 residues. Germline V CDR1 and CDR2: MNHEY, SMNVEV (reference sequence). J lost 3 bases, V lost 8 bases, and 10 bases had no gene match. The CDR3 protein is CASQSFASGTDTQYF. Written as DNA, the CDR3 is TGTGCCAGCCAATCGTTTGCTAGCGGGACAGATACGCAGTATTTT.

This chain links TRBV5-8 with TRBJ2-7, with TRBD1 matching over 8 bases. Germline CDR1 and CDR2: SGHTS and YDEGEE. The CDR3 has 14 amino acids. J gave up 2 bases and V 4 bases, and 5 bases lay outside the gene matches. For the CDR3, the DNA is TGTGCCAGCAGCCCGACAGGGGCCGCCTACGAGCAGTACTTC. It specifies CASSPTGAAYEQYF.

As to this clone: The sample holds other DNA sequences that translate to the same CDR3. The V and J genes are TRBV4-1 and TRBJ2-7; D is possibly TRBD2 (5 bases). CDR1 is MGHRA and CDR2 is YSYEKL in the germline V gene. This CDR3 comprises 13 residues. V lost 5 bases, J lost 2 bases, and 10 bases lay in between. The CDR3 region is CASSSGLPYEQYF. In nucleotides, the CDR3 is TGCGCCAGCAGCTCAGGACTTCCCTACGAGCAGTACTTC.

The chain carries TRBV4-2 and TRBJ2-2; maybe TRBD1 (6 bases). This CDR3 has 15 amino acids. Deletions cut 4 bases from V and 1 base from J, with 10 bases between. CDR1 is LGHNA, CDR2 YNFKEQ, per germline. CDR3: CASSLLQGNTGELFF. CDR3 sequence (DNA): TGTGCCAGCAGCCTCCTACAGGGGAACACCGGGGAGCTGTTTTTT.

The CDR3 spells CASSPFRTGTDRETQYF. The CDR3 DNA follows: TGTGCCAGCAGCCCGTTCAGGACCGGGACAGACAGAGAGACCCAGTACTTC. V gene TRBV14 combines with J gene TRBJ2-5; 7 positions agree with TRBD1. The CDR3 contains 17 residues. From germline, CDR1 is SGHDN and CDR2 FVKESK. The ends lost 4 bases at V and 4 bases at J; junction bases unmatched: 15. Full variable domain (outside the CDR3, taken from reference TRBV14 and TRBJ2-5): EAGVTQFPSHSVIEKGQTVTLRCDPISGHDNLYWYRRVMGKEIKFLLHFVKESKQDESGMPNNRFLAERTGGTYSTLKVQPAELEDSGVYFCASSPFRTGTDRETQYFGPGTRLLVL.

J is TRBJ1-2 and V is TRBV5-1; D call uncertain. There are 15 residues in the CDR3. Germline values: CDR1 SGHRS, CDR2 YFSETQ. Trimming pared 4 bases from V and 0 bases from J, leaving 13 bases between. This CDR3 is CASSTYGPTNYGYTF. CDR3 DNA sequence: TGCGCCAGCAGCACTTACGGACCAACTAACTATGGCTACACCTTC.

There are a few counts of this clone. Other DNA sequences of this sample code for an identical CDR3. This chain uses TRBV9 with TRBJ1-5; D may be TRBD1 (6 bases). This CDR3 contains 14 residues. Germline V CDR1 and CDR2: SGDLS, YYNGEE. The V end lost 3 bases, the J end lost 0 bases, and 7 bases lay between the germline ends. The CDR3 reads CASSEGDSNQPQHF. The CDR3 DNA reads as TGTGCCAGCAGCGAGGGGGATAGCAATCAGCCCCAGCATTTT.

As to this clone: Other DNA sequences in this specimen translate into the identical CDR3. The V and J genes are TRBV28 and TRBJ2-5; TRBD2 agrees at 7 bases. Germline values: CDR1 MDHEN, CDR2 SYDVKM. The junction had 4 bases not matched to a gene; V was cut back by 6 bases and J by 3 bases. The CDR3 length is 13 residues. The CDR3 DNA reads as TGTGCCAGCAGCCCTAGCGGAGAAGAGACCCAGTACTTC. Encoded protein: CASSPSGEETQYF.

This chain joins TRBV5-1 and TRBJ2-7; 9 bases align to TRBD2. Unmatched junction bases numbered 5, after V lost 0 bases and J lost 4 bases. This CDR3 region has 15 residues. The germline gives CDR1 SGHRS, CDR2 YFSETQ. The CDR3 region is CASSLAVAGVYEQYF. CDR3 DNA: TGCGCCAGCAGCTTGGCGGTAGCGGGGGTTTACGAGCAGTACTTC.

The chain employs TRBV4-3 and TRBJ2-7; 9 positions match TRBD1. V lost 0 bases to trimming and J lost 3 bases; unmatched junction nucleotides: 6. Germline CDR1 and CDR2: LGHNA and YSLEER. The CDR3 covers 16 residues. In DNA form, the CDR3 reads TGCGCCAGCAGCCAAGATGGACAGGGGTTTATCTACGAGCAGTACTTC. This codes for CASSQDGQGFIYEQYF.

This chain connects TRBV9 to TRBJ2-3, with 7 bases aligning to TRBD1. V shed 3 bases, J shed 2 bases, and the junction held 3 bases outside the gene matches. In germline, CDR1 is SGDLS, CDR2 YYNGEE. This CDR3 is built from 14 residues. CDR3 DNA: TGTGCCAGCAGCGCCGGGACAGCCACAGATACGCAGTATTTT. It specifies CASSAGTATDTQYF.

The rearrangement joins TRBV13 to TRBJ1-1; D remains unclear. V lost 10 bases, J lost 0 bases, and 12 bases lay in between. Per the germline V gene, CDR1 is PRHDT and CDR2 is FYEKMQ (reference sequence). The CDR3 runs to 13 residues. Here the CDR3 reads CATGDSVNTEAFF. The CDR3 DNA reads TGTGCCACTGGAGATTCTGTGAACACTGAAGCTTTCTTT.

Turning to this clone: Additional DNA sequences in this sample encode the identical CDR3. The rearrangement joins TRBV19 to TRBJ2-7, with 7 bases aligning to TRBD2. The CDR3 has 14 amino acids. Germline CDR1 is LNHDA and CDR2 is SQIVND (reference sequence). The J segment lost 2 bases and the V segment lost 3 bases, leaving 4 bases of the junction unmatched. The CDR3 protein is CASSMFGGTYEQYF. The CDR3 DNA reads as TGTGCCAGTAGTATGTTCGGGGGGACCTACGAGCAGTACTTC.

A single count supports this clone. V is TRBV5-1 and J is TRBJ2-5, with D perhaps being TRBD1 or TRBD2 (5 bases each). Trimming cost V 3 bases and J 0 bases, with 18 bases left between them. This CDR3 has 17 amino acids. The germline V gene has CDR1 SGHRS and CDR2 YFSETQ. The chain's CDR3 is CASSSSSVTAYQETQYF. The CDR3 DNA follows: TGCGCCAGCAGCTCTAGCTCTGTGACAGCGTACCAAGAGACCCAGTACTTC.

The chain links TRBV9 to TRBJ2-1; TRBD2 might be the D (6 bases). Trimming removed 0 bases from V and 5 bases from J, with 12 bases in between. Germline CDR1 SGDLS, CDR2 YYNGEE. The CDR3 spans 15 residues. DNA of the CDR3: TGTGCCAGCAGCGTAGTCGGGGACTTGGACAATGAGCAGTTCTTC. Its translation is CASSVVGDLDNEQFF.

The chain couples TRBV30 to TRBJ1-4; TRBD1 is a possible D gene (5 bases). V lost 2 bases, J lost 8 bases, and 12 bases lay in between. This CDR3 region has 13 residues. Germline CDR1 GTSNPN, CDR2 SVGIG (reference sequence). The CDR3 sequence: CAWSWGSWEKLFF. CDR3 sequence (DNA): TGTGCCTGGAGTTGGGGGTCTTGGGAAAAACTGTTTTTT.

The genes are TRBV13 and TRBJ2-3, with no clear D. This CDR3 has 13 residues. The germline V gene encodes CDR1 PRHDT and CDR2 FYEKMQ (reference sequence). The germline V and J ends were trimmed by 3 bases and 4 bases, with 8 bases remaining between them. Here the CDR3 DNA reads TGTGCCAGCAGCTTTAACAATCCAGATACGCAGTATTTT. This gives the protein CASSFNNPDTQYF.

This clone has a single count. The chain links TRBV4-1 to TRBJ1-1; 7 bases align to TRBD1. CDR1 is MGHRA and CDR2 is YSYEKL in the germline V gene. CDR3 length equals 16 residues. V trimming: 0 bases; J trimming: 0 bases; junction bases outside the gene matches: 4. In DNA, the CDR3 is TGCGCCAGCAGCCAAGAGGGGACAGTCCTGAACACTGAAGCTTTCTTT. Translated, it gives CASSQEGTVLNTEAFF.

The chain recombines TRBV5-1 with TRBJ2-5; 13 nucleotides match TRBD2. J was trimmed by 2 bases and V by 1 base; bases with no gene match: 5. CDR1 SGHRS and CDR2 YFSETQ come from the germline V gene. This CDR3 contains 17 residues. For the CDR3, the DNA is TGCGCCAGCAGCTTGTTGGGACTAGCGGGACCGCAAGAGACCCAGTACTTC. As protein: CASSLLGLAGPQETQYF.

The chain recombines TRBV4-1 with TRBJ1-1; D unclear. Per the germline V gene, CDR1 is MGHRA and CDR2 is YSYEKL. This CDR3 has 14 residues. Trimming removed 7 bases at V and 7 bases at J, with 19 bases between. CDR3 residues: CASTLRAGPDEAFF. CDR3 in DNA: TGCGCCAGCACCTTACGGGCAGGACCAGATGAAGCTTTCTTT.

This clone has only one observation. V is TRBV5-5 and J is TRBJ2-5, with 12 positions matching TRBD2. Germline V gene lookup returns CDR1 SGHKS and CDR2 YYEKEE (reference sequence). With 1 base clipped from V and 4 bases from J, the junction kept 5 bases outside the gene matches. The CDR3 covers 16 residues. The CDR3 DNA is TGTGCCAGCAGCTTGTTGACTAGCGGGAGAGGAGAGACCCAGTACTTC. This translates into CASSLLTSGRGETQYF. Using reference TRBV5-5 and TRBJ2-5 for the parts outside the CDR3, the full variable domain is DAGVTQSPTHLIKTRGQQVTLRCSPISGHKSVSWYQQVLGQGPQFIFQYYEKEERGRGNFPDRFSARQFPNYSSELNVNALLLGDSALYLCASSLLTSGRGETQYFGPGTRLLVL.

The rearrangement uses TRBV7-9 and TRBJ1-3; D is unresolved. Deletions cut 4 bases from V and 4 bases from J, with 17 bases between. CDR1 and CDR2 from the germline V gene are SEHNR and FQNEAQ (reference sequence). The CDR3 runs to 16 residues. CDR3 in DNA: TGTGCCAGCAGCTATGGTACGGGTCGAGGGGGAAACACCATATATTTT. It is translated as CASSYGTGRGGNTIYF. Using reference TRBV7-9 and TRBJ1-3 for the parts outside the CDR3, the full variable domain is DTGVSQNPRHKITKRGQNVTFRCDPISEHNRLYWYRQTLGQGPEFLTYFQNEAQLEKSRLLSDRFSAERPKGSFSTLEIQRTEQGDSAMYLCASSYGTGRGGNTIYFGEGSWLTVV.

This chain joins TRBV11-2 and TRBJ2-1, with D possibly TRBD2 on 5 matching bases. V was trimmed by 1 base and J by 9 bases, leaving 7 bases between them. The CDR3 is 12 amino acids. CDR1 and CDR2 from the germline V gene are SGHAT and FQNNGV. CDR3 nucleotide sequence: TGTGCCAGCAGCTTAGTAGCGCCTGAGCAGTTCTTC. It codes for CASSLVAPEQFF.

The chain is built from TRBV2 and TRBJ2-7, with D tentatively TRBD1 or TRBD2 (6 bases each). V dropped 9 bases and J dropped 2 bases, with 17 bases sitting between them. Looked up from germline, CDR1 is SNHLY and CDR2 is FYNNEI. The CDR3 sequence is 14 residues long. DNA for the CDR3: TGTGCCAGTGAGGGGGGTGTATCTCCCTACGAGCAGTACTTC. Protein product: CASEGGVSPYEQYF. The whole variable domain, filled in from reference TRBV2 and TRBJ2-7, reads EPEVTQTPSHQVTQMGQEVILRCVPISNHLYFYWYRQILGQKVEFLVSFYNNEISEKSEIFDDQFSVERPDGSNFTLKIRSTKLEDSAMYFCASEGGVSPYEQYFGPGTRLTVT.

This chain connects TRBV4-2 to TRBJ2-1; 8 bases are shared with TRBD2. This CDR3 has 17 amino acids. In germline, CDR1 is LGHNA, CDR2 YNFKEQ. Germline trimming cut 0 bases from V and 3 bases from J; bases unmatched to any gene: 7. CDR3 residues: CASSQEAAGDFYNEQFF. The CDR3 DNA is TGTGCCAGCAGCCAAGAAGCAGCGGGGGACTTCTACAATGAGCAGTTCTTC.

The rearrangement links TRBV6-6 to TRBJ2-1; D not resolved. Germline values: CDR1 MNHNY, CDR2 SVGAGI (reference sequence). The V and J ends lost 2 bases and 4 bases respectively, with 9 bases between them. CDR3 length: 14 amino acids. The CDR3 here is CASSYNPSYNEQFF. In DNA, the CDR3 is TGTGCCAGCAGTTACAATCCCAGTTACAATGAGCAGTTCTTC.

The CDR3: CASSPSRNGAWGGYTF. In nucleotides, the CDR3 is TGTGCCAGCAGCCCATCACGGAACGGGGCCTGGGGGGGCTACACCTTC. The genes are TRBV9 and TRBJ1-2; maybe TRBD1 (5 bases). The CDR3 contains 16 residues. The V and J ends lost 4 bases and 8 bases respectively, with 24 bases between them. Germline-derived CDR1 and CDR2 are SGDLS and YYNGEE.